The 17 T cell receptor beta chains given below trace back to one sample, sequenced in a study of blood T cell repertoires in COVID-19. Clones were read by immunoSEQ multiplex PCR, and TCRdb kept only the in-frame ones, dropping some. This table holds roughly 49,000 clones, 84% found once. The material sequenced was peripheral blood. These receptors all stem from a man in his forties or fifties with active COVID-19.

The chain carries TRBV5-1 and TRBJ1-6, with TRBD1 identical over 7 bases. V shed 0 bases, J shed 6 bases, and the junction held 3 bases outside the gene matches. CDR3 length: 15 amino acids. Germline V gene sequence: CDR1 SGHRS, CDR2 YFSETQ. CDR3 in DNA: TGCGCCAGCAGCTTGGGACAGGGTAGTAATTCACCCCTCCACTTT. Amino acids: CASSLGQGSNSPLHF.

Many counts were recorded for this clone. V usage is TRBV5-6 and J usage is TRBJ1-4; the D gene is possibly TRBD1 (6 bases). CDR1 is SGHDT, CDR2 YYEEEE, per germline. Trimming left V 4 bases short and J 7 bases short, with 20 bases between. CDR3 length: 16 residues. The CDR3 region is CASSQGLAGDGEKLFF. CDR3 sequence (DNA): TGTGCCAGCAGCCAGGGGCTGGCAGGGGATGGTGAAAAACTGTTTTTT.

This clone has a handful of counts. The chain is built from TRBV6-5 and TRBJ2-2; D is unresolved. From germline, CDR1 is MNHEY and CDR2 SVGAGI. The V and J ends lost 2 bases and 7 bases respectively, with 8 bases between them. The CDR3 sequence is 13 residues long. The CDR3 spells CASSYSAVGELFF. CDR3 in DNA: TGTGCCAGCAGTTACAGCGCCGTCGGGGAGCTGTTTTTT.

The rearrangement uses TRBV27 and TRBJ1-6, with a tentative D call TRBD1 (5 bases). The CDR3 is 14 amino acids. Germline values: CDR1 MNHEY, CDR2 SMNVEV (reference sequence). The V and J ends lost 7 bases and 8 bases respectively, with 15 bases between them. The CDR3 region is CASTPGGTYSPLHF. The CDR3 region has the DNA TGTGCCAGCACCCCGGGGGGAACCTATTCACCCCTCCACTTT.

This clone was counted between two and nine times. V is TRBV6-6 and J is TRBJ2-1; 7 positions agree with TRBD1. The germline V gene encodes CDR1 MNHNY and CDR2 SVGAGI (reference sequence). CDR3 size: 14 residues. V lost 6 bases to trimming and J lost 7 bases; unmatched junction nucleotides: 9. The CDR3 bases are TGTGCCAGCAGCAGACAGGGTCTGACGAATGAGCAGTTCTTC. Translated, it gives CASSRQGLTNEQFF.

CDR3 protein: CASSTQGTQFF. CDR3 nucleotide sequence: TGTGCCAGCAGCACCCAGGGGACGCAGTTCTTC. The chain has TRBV28 and TRBJ2-1; maybe TRBD1 (6 bases). Trimming removed 6 bases from V and 12 bases from J, with 12 bases in between. Per the germline V gene, CDR1 is MDHEN and CDR2 is SYDVKM. The CDR3 has 11 residues. The variable domain in full, with the rest retrieved from reference TRBV28 and TRBJ2-1, is DVKVTQSSRYLVKRTGEKVFLECVQDMDHENMFWYRQDPGLGLRLIYFSYDVKMKEKGDIPEGYSVSREKKERFSLILESASTNQTSMYLCASSTQGTQFFGPGTRLTVL.

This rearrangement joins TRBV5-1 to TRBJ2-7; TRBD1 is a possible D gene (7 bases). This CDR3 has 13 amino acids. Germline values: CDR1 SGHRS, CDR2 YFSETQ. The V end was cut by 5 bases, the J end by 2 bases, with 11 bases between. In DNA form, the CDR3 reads TGCGCCAGCAGGGAGGGGGCAACCTACGAGCAGTACTTC. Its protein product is CASREGATYEQYF.

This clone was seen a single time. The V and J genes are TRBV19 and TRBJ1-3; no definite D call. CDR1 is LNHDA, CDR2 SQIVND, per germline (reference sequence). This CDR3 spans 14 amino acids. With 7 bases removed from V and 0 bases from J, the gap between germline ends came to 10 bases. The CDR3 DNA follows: TGTGCCAGTACGGTCCCGAGCTCTGGAAACACCATATATTTT. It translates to CASTVPSSGNTIYF.

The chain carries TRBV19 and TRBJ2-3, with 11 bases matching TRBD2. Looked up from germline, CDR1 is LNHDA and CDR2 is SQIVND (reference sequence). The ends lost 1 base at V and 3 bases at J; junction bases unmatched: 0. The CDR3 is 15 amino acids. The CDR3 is CASSIASGGTDTQYF. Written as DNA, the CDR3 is TGTGCCAGTAGTATAGCTAGCGGGGGGACAGATACGCAGTATTTT.

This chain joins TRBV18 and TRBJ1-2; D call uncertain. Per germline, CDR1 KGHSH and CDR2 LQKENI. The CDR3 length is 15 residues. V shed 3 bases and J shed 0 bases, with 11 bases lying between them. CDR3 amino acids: CASSPTSLANYGYTF. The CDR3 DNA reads TGTGCCAGCTCACCTACATCGCTAGCTAACTATGGCTACACCTTC.

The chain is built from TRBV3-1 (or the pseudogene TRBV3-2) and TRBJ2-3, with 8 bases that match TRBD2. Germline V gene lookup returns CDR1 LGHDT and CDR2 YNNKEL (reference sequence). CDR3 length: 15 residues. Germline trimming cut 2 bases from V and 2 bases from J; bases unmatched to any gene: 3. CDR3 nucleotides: TGTGCCAGCAGCCAAACTAGCGGCATCACAGATACGCAGTATTTT. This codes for CASSQTSGITDTQYF.

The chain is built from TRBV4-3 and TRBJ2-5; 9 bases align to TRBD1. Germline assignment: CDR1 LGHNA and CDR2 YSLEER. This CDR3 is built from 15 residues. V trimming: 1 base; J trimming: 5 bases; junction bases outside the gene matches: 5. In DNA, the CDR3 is TGCGCCAGCAGCCAAGGGGACAGGGTCGGGGAGACCCAGTACTTC. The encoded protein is CASSQGDRVGETQYF.

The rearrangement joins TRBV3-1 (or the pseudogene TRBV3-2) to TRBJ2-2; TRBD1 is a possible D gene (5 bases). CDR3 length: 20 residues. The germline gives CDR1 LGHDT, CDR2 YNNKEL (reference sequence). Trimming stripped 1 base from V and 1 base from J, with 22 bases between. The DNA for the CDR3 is TGTGCCAGCAGCCAAGGGGATCTCCAGGGAATTCCATTGAACACCGGGGAGCTGTTTTTT. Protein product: CASSQGDLQGIPLNTGELFF.

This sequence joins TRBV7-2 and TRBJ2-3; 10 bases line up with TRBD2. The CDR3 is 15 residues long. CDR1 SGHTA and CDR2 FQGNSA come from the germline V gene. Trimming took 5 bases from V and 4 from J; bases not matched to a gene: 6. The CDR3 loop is CASSPGTSDSDTQYF. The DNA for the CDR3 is TGTGCCAGCAGCCCTGGGACTAGCGACTCAGATACGCAGTATTTT.

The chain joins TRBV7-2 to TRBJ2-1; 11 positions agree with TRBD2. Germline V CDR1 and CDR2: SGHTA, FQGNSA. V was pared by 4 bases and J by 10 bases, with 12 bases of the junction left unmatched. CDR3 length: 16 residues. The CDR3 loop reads CASSSYPSGGFREQFF. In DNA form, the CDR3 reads TGTGCCAGCAGCTCCTACCCTAGCGGGGGGTTCCGGGAGCAGTTCTTC.

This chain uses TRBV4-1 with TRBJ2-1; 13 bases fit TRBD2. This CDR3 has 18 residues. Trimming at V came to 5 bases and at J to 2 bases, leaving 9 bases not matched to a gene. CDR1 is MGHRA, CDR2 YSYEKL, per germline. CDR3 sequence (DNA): TGCGCCAGCAGCACCCCGACTAGCGGGGGGTATACCTACAATGAGCAGTTCTTC. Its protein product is CASSTPTSGGYTYNEQFF.

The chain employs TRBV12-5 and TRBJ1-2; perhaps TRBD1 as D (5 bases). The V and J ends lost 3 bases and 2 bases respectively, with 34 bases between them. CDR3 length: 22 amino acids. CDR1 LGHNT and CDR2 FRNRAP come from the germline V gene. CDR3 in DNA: TGTGCTAGTGGTTTTCGCCCACTAAACCTGCGCGGGGCTACTCAACCGAACTATGGCTACACCTTC. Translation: CASGFRPLNLRGATQPNYGYTF.